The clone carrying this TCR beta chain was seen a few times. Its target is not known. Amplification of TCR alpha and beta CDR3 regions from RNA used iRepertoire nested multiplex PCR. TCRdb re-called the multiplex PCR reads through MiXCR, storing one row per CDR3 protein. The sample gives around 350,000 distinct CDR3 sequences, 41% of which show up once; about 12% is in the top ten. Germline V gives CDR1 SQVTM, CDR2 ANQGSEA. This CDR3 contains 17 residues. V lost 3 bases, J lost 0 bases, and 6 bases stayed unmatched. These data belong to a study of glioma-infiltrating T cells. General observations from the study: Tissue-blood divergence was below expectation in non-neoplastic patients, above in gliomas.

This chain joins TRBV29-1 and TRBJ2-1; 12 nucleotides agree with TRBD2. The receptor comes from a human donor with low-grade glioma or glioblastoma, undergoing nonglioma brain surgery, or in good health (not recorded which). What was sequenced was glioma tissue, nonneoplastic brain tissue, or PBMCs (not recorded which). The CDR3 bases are TGCAGCGTTGAGGTACTAGCGGGAGGTAGCTCCTACAATGAGCAGTTCTTC. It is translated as CSVEVLAGGSSYNEQFF.